The sequence of this T cell receptor (beta chain) was determined in a study of technical replicates of blood from a few donors (dated by TCRdb to about 2017). Library method: the immunoSEQ multiplex PCR assay. TCRdb took over this immuneACCESS table, retaining in-frame rearrangements with V and J assigned. Such tables are incomplete; in checked studies, under half of the missing clones stem from an unresolved V gene, and the remainder is unexplained. The sample includes under 80,000 clones, with around 97% observed a single time. Around 0.2% of the sample comes from the top ten. Of note for this clone: The antigen it binds to is not known. Base qualities are not recorded, but no much larger clone differs from it by a single base.

V sheds 4 bases and J sheds 3 bases, leaving 16 bases between their ends. Taken from cysteine to phenylalanine, the CDR3 has 15 residues. CDR3 DNA is the only sequence kept; it has 45 bases, read in frame from the first base. As encoded in the germline V gene (reference sequence), CDR1 is SGHNT while CDR2 is YYREEE. The sequence links TRBV5-4 to TRBJ2-5; possibly the D gene is TRBD1, per 8 matching bases. Sequencing was performed on T cells isolated from PBMCs. This receptor was obtained from a human donor in good health. The bases are TGTGCCAGCAGCATGACAGGGGAGGGAAAAGAGACCCAGTACTTC. Translated, this gives CASSMTGEGKETQYF.